Presented here are 32 T cell receptor beta chains from one specimen sequenced in a study of blood T cell repertoires in COVID-19. Profiled with immunoSEQ multiplex PCR; TCRdb holds only in-frame clones, not every one. The sample lists 91,000 or so clones, 85% to 90% occurring once. Material: peripheral blood. The receptors were sampled from a woman in her sixties or seventies in a cohort sampled during active or convalescent COVID-19.

V usage is TRBV7-9 and J usage is TRBJ1-2, with D possibly TRBD1 on 5 matching bases. The CDR3 covers 12 residues. The V end lost 5 bases, the J end lost 5 bases, and 9 bases lay between the germline ends. Per the germline V gene, CDR1 is SEHNR and CDR2 is FQNEAQ (reference sequence). CDR3 protein: CASSARDYGYTF. The DNA for the CDR3 is TGTGCCAGCAGCGCCAGGGATTATGGCTACACCTTC.

The chain recombines TRBV14 with TRBJ2-7, with TRBD2 matching over 11 bases. In germline, CDR1 is SGHDN, CDR2 FVKESK. The CDR3 sequence is 20 residues long. Trimming at V came to 1 base and at J to 2 bases, leaving 16 bases not matched to a gene. CDR3 sequence reads: CASSQVFTPSGRTGTYEQYF. CDR3 DNA sequence: TGTGCCAGCAGCCAAGTTTTCACGCCTAGCGGGAGGACTGGGACCTACGAGCAGTACTTC. The complete variable domain, with remaining parts taken from reference TRBV14 and TRBJ2-7, reads EAGVTQFPSHSVIEKGQTVTLRCDPISGHDNLYWYRRVMGKEIKFLLHFVKESKQDESGMPNNRFLAERTGGTYSTLKVQPAELEDSGVYFCASSQVFTPSGRTGTYEQYFGPGTRLTVT.

The chain links TRBV14 to TRBJ2-1; TRBD1 agrees at 10 bases. Germline CDR1 is SGHDN and CDR2 is FVKESK. Trimming removed 1 base from V and 10 bases from J; junction bases left unmatched: 10. This CDR3 spans 16 amino acids. The CDR3 nucleotides read TGTGCCAGCAGCCAAGGGCGGACAGGGGGAGCGCAGGAGCAGTTCTTC. Protein: CASSQGRTGGAQEQFF.

This sequence joins TRBV5-1 and TRBJ2-3; 8 bases agree with TRBD1. CDR1 and CDR2 from the germline V gene are SGHRS and YFSETQ. The length of the CDR3 is 16 residues. Losses at the gene ends were 7 bases for V and 4 bases for J; bases not matched to a gene: 14. The CDR3 sequence: CASCTDRAVQADTQYF. As DNA, the CDR3 is TGCGCCAGCTGTACGGACAGGGCGGTTCAGGCAGATACGCAGTATTTT.

V is TRBV30 and J is TRBJ1-4; weak D call: TRBD1 (6 bases). Trimming removed 5 bases from V and 7 bases from J, with 20 bases in between. The CDR3 spans 15 residues. The germline V gene has CDR1 GTSNPN and CDR2 SVGIG (reference sequence). The CDR3 DNA reads TGTGCCTGGCCCCCTATGGTGAAGGACAGTGAAAAACTGTTTTTT. It yields the protein CAWPPMVKDSEKLFF. Filled out from reference TRBV30 and TRBJ1-4, the complete variable domain reads SQTIHQWPATLVQPVGSPLSLECTVEGTSNPNLYWYRQAAGRGLQLLFYSVGIGQISSEVPQNLSASRPQDRQFILSSKKLLLSDSGFYLCAWPPMVKDSEKLFFGSGTQLSVL.

This chain connects TRBV19 to TRBJ2-1; TRBD1 aligns across 8 bases. CDR3 length: 15 amino acids. V trimming: 4 bases; J trimming: 4 bases; junction bases outside the gene matches: 6. Germline CDR1 LNHDA, CDR2 SQIVND (reference sequence). As DNA, the CDR3 is TGTGCCAGTAGTACGACGACAGGGGCATACAATGAGCAGTTCTTC. It translates to CASSTTTGAYNEQFF.

V and J are TRBV6-5 and TRBJ2-3, with D perhaps TRBD1 (5 bases). V lost 7 bases, J lost 5 bases, and 13 bases lay in between. Looked up from germline, CDR1 is MNHEY and CDR2 is SVGAGI. The CDR3 spans 13 residues. In nucleotides, the CDR3 is TGTGCCAGCACCGCACAGGCGGTAGATACGCAGTATTTT. It encodes CASTAQAVDTQYF.

A single count supports this clone. The rearrangement joins TRBV5-1 to TRBJ2-2; maybe TRBD1 (6 bases). Trimming cost V 1 base and J 7 bases, with 17 bases left between them. Per the germline V gene, CDR1 is SGHRS and CDR2 is YFSETQ. CDR3 length equals 16 residues. The CDR3 region is CASSLNRAGLYGELFF. Here the CDR3 DNA reads TGCGCCAGCAGCTTGAACAGGGCCGGGCTTTACGGGGAGCTGTTTTTT.

The chain recombines TRBV19 with TRBJ2-1, with 14 bases aligning to TRBD2. This CDR3 region has 15 residues. The V and J ends lost 0 bases and 9 bases, in that order; junction bases with no gene match: 1. Germline V gene sequence: CDR1 LNHDA, CDR2 SQIVND (reference sequence). CDR3 coding DNA: TGTGCCAGTAGTATAGAAGGACTAGCGGGAGGTGAGCAGTTCTTC. Translation gives CASSIEGLAGGEQFF.

This chain uses TRBV21-1 with TRBJ1-2. TRBV21-1 is classified as a pseudogene. The CDR3 is 18 residues long. The CDR3 sequence is CASSKDCLLQCGGYGYTF. CDR3 sequence (DNA): TGTGCCAGCAGCAAAGACTGCCTTCTGCAGTGCGGGGGGTATGGCTACACCTTC.

The rearrangement links TRBV7-9 to TRBJ2-2, with 9 bases fitting TRBD1. Germline lookup yields CDR1 SEHNR and CDR2 FQNEAQ (reference sequence). With V trimmed by 6 bases and J by 7 bases, 3 bases remained unmatched. The CDR3 has 13 residues. CDR3 protein: CASRWTGVGELFF. The DNA for the CDR3 is TGTGCCAGCAGATGGACAGGGGTCGGGGAGCTGTTTTTT. Supplemented by reference TRBV7-9 and TRBJ2-2, the full variable domain reads DTGVSQNPRHKITKRGQNVTFRCDPISEHNRLYWYRQTLGQGPEFLTYFQNEAQLEKSRLLSDRFSAERPKGSFSTLEIQRTEQGDSAMYLCASRWTGVGELFFGEGSRLTVL.

V gene TRBV7-2 combines with J gene TRBJ1-6; tentatively, D is TRBD1 (5 bases). The CDR3 contains 17 residues. With 1 base removed from V and 4 bases from J, the gap between germline ends came to 14 bases. Germline lookup yields CDR1 SGHTA and CDR2 FQGNSA. CDR3 loop: CASSLVGREVYNSPLHF. DNA for the CDR3: TGTGCCAGCAGCTTAGTTGGCAGGGAAGTTTATAATTCACCCCTCCACTTT.

The V call is TRBV27, the J call TRBJ1-5, with a weak D call TRBD1 (5 bases). The germline V gene encodes CDR1 MNHEY and CDR2 SMNVEV (reference sequence). Trimming removed 6 bases from V and 4 bases from J, with 13 bases in between. This CDR3 is 14 amino acids long. Written as DNA, the CDR3 is TGTGCCAGCAGCGACGACAGTGATAATCAGCCCCAGCATTTT. Protein product: CASSDDSDNQPQHF.

J is TRBJ1-2 and V is TRBV9; weak D call: TRBD1 (6 bases). CDR1 is SGDLS and CDR2 is YYNGEE in the germline V gene. The length of the CDR3 is 13 residues. The V end lost 5 bases, the J end lost 6 bases, and 14 bases lay between the germline ends. The CDR3 sequence is CASSDRSGNGYTF. As DNA, the CDR3 is TGTGCCAGCAGTGACAGGAGTGGGAATGGCTACACCTTC. Complete variable domain (other parts from reference TRBV9 and TRBJ1-2): DSGVTQTPKHLITATGQRVTLRCSPRSGDLSVYWYQQSLDQGLQFLIQYYNGEERAKGNILERFSAQQFPDLHSELNLSSLELGDSALYFCASSDRSGNGYTFGSGTRLTVV.

The gene calls are TRBV29-1 and TRBJ2-2; D not certain. The CDR3 contains 13 residues. Germline values: CDR1 SQVTM, CDR2 ANQGSEA. The V and J ends lost 3 bases and 5 bases respectively, with 10 bases between them. The CDR3 loop reads CSVDFGRTGELFF. In nucleotides, the CDR3 is TGCAGCGTTGACTTTGGCAGGACCGGGGAGCTGTTTTTT.

V gene TRBV6-5 combines with J gene TRBJ2-1; TRBD2 matches at 8 bases. Germline-derived CDR1 and CDR2 are MNHEY and SVGAGI. This CDR3 region has 15 residues. V shed 6 bases, J shed 5 bases, and the junction held 9 bases outside the gene matches. The CDR3: CASRPPGRANNEQFF. As DNA, the CDR3 is TGTGCCAGCAGACCTCCCGGGAGGGCAAACAATGAGCAGTTCTTC.

The V and J genes are TRBV9 and TRBJ1-6, with a weak D call TRBD1 (6 bases). This CDR3 is built from 15 residues. Germline CDR1 and CDR2: SGDLS and YYNGEE. V shed 0 bases and J shed 10 bases, with 14 bases lying between them. The CDR3: CASSVEGQGMSPLHF. CDR3 bases: TGTGCCAGCAGCGTAGAGGGGCAGGGGATGTCACCCCTCCACTTT.

The chain carries TRBV5-4 and TRBJ1-1, with D perhaps matching TRBD1 (6 bases). V gave up 4 bases and J gave up 2 bases, with 18 bases separating them. This CDR3 region has 16 residues. CDR1 is SGHNT and CDR2 is YYREEE in the germline V gene (reference sequence). CDR3 protein: CASSPRGAGVNTEAFF. Here the CDR3 DNA reads TGTGCCAGCAGCCCGCGGGGGGCCGGAGTCAACACTGAAGCTTTCTTT.

CDR3 amino acids: CATSDHTGSSYNEQFF. The CDR3, as DNA: TGTGCCACCAGTGACCACACAGGTAGCTCCTACAATGAGCAGTTCTTC. V gene TRBV24-1 combines with J gene TRBJ2-1; weak D call: TRBD1 (5 bases). Germline V CDR1 and CDR2: KGHDR, SFDVKD. The ends were cut back, 4 bases at V and 0 bases at J, with 12 bases in the middle. The CDR3 has 16 amino acids.

V and J are TRBV5-1 and TRBJ1-4; D remains ambiguous. The CDR3 extends over 14 amino acids. CDR1 is SGHRS and CDR2 is YFSETQ in the germline V gene. Trimming stripped 4 bases from V and 2 bases from J, with 9 bases between. The DNA for the CDR3 is TGCGCCAGCAGCCCAGGAGGGACTAATGAAAAACTGTTTTTT. As protein: CASSPGGTNEKLFF.

The chain employs TRBV5-1 and TRBJ2-5; D remains unclear. Trimming took 0 bases from V and 1 from J, leaving 10 bases between them. Germline lookup yields CDR1 SGHRS and CDR2 YFSETQ. The CDR3 consists of 15 residues. The chain's CDR3 is CASSLAAGPQETQYF. The CDR3 DNA sequence: TGCGCCAGCAGCTTGGCAGCAGGCCCCCAAGAGACCCAGTACTTC.

The table lists this clone with a few counts. This chain links TRBV2 with TRBJ2-5, with a possible D match to TRBD2 (5 bases). The CDR3 totals 13 residues. The germline gives CDR1 SNHLY, CDR2 FYNNEI. Trimming took 8 bases from V and 5 from J, leaving 15 bases between them. The CDR3 nucleotides read TGTGCCAGCGGATTAGAGTCGGGGGAGACCCAGTACTTC. This encodes CASGLESGETQYF. The complete variable domain, with remaining parts taken from reference TRBV2 and TRBJ2-5, reads EPEVTQTPSHQVTQMGQEVILRCVPISNHLYFYWYRQILGQKVEFLVSFYNNEISEKSEIFDDQFSVERPDGSNFTLKIRSTKLEDSAMYFCASGLESGETQYFGPGTRLLVL.

The V gene is TRBV4-1, the J gene TRBJ2-1, with 11 nucleotides matching TRBD2. V shed 0 bases and J 10 bases; nucleotides not matched to a gene: 2. Germline V gives CDR1 MGHRA, CDR2 YSYEKL. This CDR3 contains 14 residues. The CDR3 DNA sequence: TGCGCCAGCAGCCAAGATCGACTAGCGGGGGAGCAGTTCTTC. This encodes CASSQDRLAGEQFF.

This chain uses TRBV6-5 with TRBJ1-4; possible D gene TRBD1, 6 bases. CDR3 length: 15 residues. V was trimmed by 0 bases and J by 6 bases, leaving 11 bases between them. Germline V CDR1 and CDR2: MNHEY, SVGAGI. This CDR3 reads CASSYSRAGDEKLFF. CDR3 DNA: TGTGCCAGCAGTTACTCGCGGGCAGGGGATGAAAAACTGTTTTTT.

The gene calls are TRBV4-1 and TRBJ1-2; D gene unclear. The ends were cut back, 0 bases at V and 4 bases at J, with 15 bases in the middle. The CDR3 totals 16 residues. Germline CDR1 reads MGHRA; CDR2 reads YSYEKL. The CDR3 DNA follows: TGCGCCAGCAGCCAAGATAAAGCGGAGGTTGGCTATGGCTACACCTTC. Translated, it gives CASSQDKAEVGYGYTF.

The V call is TRBV19, the J call TRBJ1-6, with 8 nucleotides matching TRBD1. The germline gives CDR1 LNHDA, CDR2 SQIVND (reference sequence). This CDR3 is 14 amino acids long. The J segment lost 10 bases and the V segment lost 4 bases, leaving 6 bases of the junction unmatched. The CDR3 DNA reads as TGTGCCAGTAGTAAGGACAGGGAATGGTCACCCCTCCACTTT. Amino acid sequence: CASSKDREWSPLHF.

This clone was counted a few times. The CDR3 DNA follows: TGCGCCAGCAGCTTGGAGGGGATCCAAAGCACAGATACGCAGTATTTT. Protein product: CASSLEGIQSTDTQYF. The rearrangement links TRBV5-1 to TRBJ2-3; TRBD1 is a possible D gene (5 bases). V lost 0 bases and J 0 bases, leaving 11 bases between the germline ends. The CDR3 totals 16 residues. Germline V gene sequence: CDR1 SGHRS, CDR2 YFSETQ.

The DNA of the CDR3 is TGTGCCAGCACCACGAGGCGGGGAGATAATGAGCAGTTCTTC. Translated: CASTTRRGDNEQFF. The V gene is TRBV5-4, the J gene TRBJ2-1, with D perhaps matching TRBD2 (6 bases). CDR3 length: 14 amino acids. From germline, CDR1 is SGHNT and CDR2 YYREEE (reference sequence). The V and J ends lost 6 bases and 7 bases respectively, with 17 bases between them.

The DNA of the CDR3 is TGTGCCAGCTCACCACTGACAGGTCCTAGCACAGATACGCAGTATTTT. This translates into CASSPLTGPSTDTQYF. The chain links TRBV18 to TRBJ2-3; tentative D call: TRBD1 (6 bases). CDR3 length: 16 amino acids. Germline CDR1 and CDR2: KGHSH and LQKENI. Trimming removed 1 base at V and 0 bases at J, with 11 bases between.

This sequence joins TRBV7-9 and TRBJ1-6, with D perhaps TRBD1 (5 bases). The CDR3 is 13 amino acids. Trimming removed 3 bases from V and 7 bases from J, with 7 bases in between. Looked up from germline, CDR1 is SEHNR and CDR2 is FQNEAQ (reference sequence). The CDR3 sequence is CASSFDRNSPLHF. Here the CDR3 DNA reads TGTGCCAGCAGCTTTGACAGAAATTCACCCCTCCACTTT.

Comments on this clone: The junction does not match germline at one end; this may be a read error. The chain combines TRBV7-7 with TRBJ1-1; D unresolved. In germline, CDR1 is SSHAT, CDR2 FNYEAQ (reference sequence). CDR3 length: 13 amino acids. The CDR3 sequence is CASSFELNTEAFF. The CDR3 nucleotides are TGTGCTAGCAGCTTCGAGCTGAACACTGAAGCTTTCTTT.

In DNA form, the CDR3 reads TGTGCCAGCAGCTTGCGTACGTCTAACACCGGGGAGCTGTTTTTT. This codes for CASSLRTSNTGELFF. The V gene is TRBV7-6, the J gene TRBJ2-2; D is uncertain. The CDR3 totals 15 residues. CDR1 SGHVS and CDR2 FNYEAQ come from the germline V gene. Trimming removed 3 bases at V and 2 bases at J, with 10 bases between.